This entry lists 5 T cell receptor beta chains sequenced from one sample in a study of T cells in women clearing cervical HPV infection. The repertoire was sequenced with immunoSEQ multiplex PCR; TCRdb's copy has only in-frame clones and lacks some. The sample's table shows more than 25,000 clones. Material for sequencing was blood buffy coat. The receptors shown here come from a woman between 18 and 69 years old with a cervical HPV16 infection that either progressed to CIN3+ or cleared (not recorded which).

To note about this clone: With the read ending 3 residues before the CDR3 end, the germline J gene is used to fill in that end. The chain has TRBV7-9 and TRBJ1-2; 8 bases align to TRBD1. CDR3 length equals 14 residues. In germline, CDR1 is SEHNR, CDR2 FQNEAQ (reference sequence). The sequenced part of the CDR3 DNA is TGTGCCAGCAGCTGGGGCGGACAGGGCAACGGC. Translation: CASSWGGQGNG. The full CDR3 sequence reads CASSWGGQGNGYTF.

A word on this clone: Read data end 3 residues before the CDR3 end; the end is taken from the germline J gene. V and J are TRBV18 and TRBJ2-5; possible D gene TRBD1, 6 bases. This CDR3 has 18 amino acids. V was shortened by 3 bases and J by 1 base, with 21 bases between the two germline ends. Germline V lookup: CDR1 KGHSH, CDR2 LQKENI. CDR3 DNA (partial): TGTGCCAGCTCACCGGTAGGCGGATTCAGGGGTGGCCAAGAGACC. Translated: CASSPVGGFRGGQET. The CDR3 as a whole reads CASSPVGGFRGGQETQYF.

For this clone: The read terminates 3 residues ahead of where the CDR3 ends, so the germline J gene completes it. The chain has TRBV29-1 and TRBJ1-5, with D tentatively TRBD1 (6 bases). This CDR3 contains 13 residues. Germline V lookup: CDR1 SQVTM, CDR2 ANQGSEA. V gave up 0 bases and J gave up 6 bases, with 9 bases separating them. The CDR3 reads CSVEEGAGQPQHF. Partial CDR3 DNA: TGCAGCGTTGAAGAGGGGGCGGGTCAGCCC.

About this clone: The sequence runs out 3 residues before the end of the CDR3; the remainder is reconstructed from the germline J gene. The gene calls are TRBV19 and TRBJ1-2, with TRBD1 matching over 9 bases. The CDR3 runs to 14 residues. Germline lookup yields CDR1 LNHDA and CDR2 SQIVND (reference sequence). CDR3 residues: CASSMGQGSDDYTF. The covered CDR3 bases are TGTGCCAGTAGTATGGGACAGGGAAGTGACGAC.

With respect to this clone: The CDR3 extends 3 residues past the end of the read, so its final part is completed from the germline J gene. The chain links TRBV9 to TRBJ2-3; 8 bases are a match to TRBD2. Germline trimming cut 0 bases from V and 1 base from J; bases unmatched to any gene: 1. Germline CDR1 and CDR2: SGDLS and YYNGEE. CDR3 length: 15 residues. The CDR3 sequence: CASSVVTSGTDTQYF. Partial CDR3 DNA: TGTGCCAGCAGCGTAGTGACTAGCGGCACAGATACG.